The source of this T cell receptor beta chain is a study of blood T cell repertoires in COVID-19. Clones were read by immunoSEQ multiplex PCR, and TCRdb kept only the in-frame ones, dropping some. The sample contains approximately 98,000 clones, roughly four fifths of which appear only once. Looked up from germline, CDR1 is SGHTA and CDR2 is FQGNSA. The CDR3 totals 12 residues. The ends lost 6 bases at V and 4 bases at J; junction bases unmatched: 3. The chain uses TRBV7-2 and TRBJ2-7; 7 bases fit TRBD1. Source material: peripheral blood. The clonotype originates from a man between 60 and 70 years old with acute or convalescent COVID-19. This CDR3 is CASSTGAYEQYV. The CDR3 DNA is TGTGCCAGCAGTACAGGGGCGTACGAGCAGTACGTC.